This TCR beta chain was retrieved from a study of CD8 T cells in ankylosing spondylitis. Molecular-barcoded quantitative 5'-RACE produced these TCR beta libraries. TCRdb re-called the 5' RACE reads with MiXCR, one entry per CDR3 protein. The data show over 700,000 distinct CDR3 sequences, under 20% seen once. Study-wide results and caveats: Blood from ankylosing spondylitis patients appeared to carry a characteristic eight-variant TCR beta motif.

This clonotype has just a few counts. What it binds is not known. Trimming took 6 bases from V and 8 from J; bases not matched to a gene: 7. The CDR3 has 14 residues. CDR1 and CDR2 (germline): MNHEY, SMNVEV (reference sequence). The material sequenced was blood, either unsorted or a sorted T cell fraction (not recorded which). The TCR was taken from a male donor with ankylosing spondylitis. The rearrangement uses TRBV27 and TRBJ1-2; 12 bases line up with TRBD1. The CDR3, as DNA: TGTGCCAGCAGGCCCGGGACAGGGGGCAACGGCTACACCTTC. It translates to CASRPGTGGNGYTF.